This section outlines one TCR beta chain sequence together with its context. Germline values: CDR1 LNHNV, CDR2 YYDKDF (reference sequence). This CDR3 is built from 16 residues. With V trimmed by 8 bases and J by 1 base, 9 bases remained unmatched. This sample is drawn from a study of blood T cell repertoires in COVID-19. Overall study context: From the United States, Italy and Spain came samples of acute and convalescent COVID-19. The analysed material was cDNA or gDNA that came from T cells, B-cell-depleted T cells, or PBMCs.

Authors' analysis steps: Amplification from reference gene primers served as the basis for estimated nucleated cell counts. TCRdb's copy holds only in-frame clones and misses some; the assay was immunoSEQ multiplex PCR. V and J calls and clone size are as listed in that table; D and trimming were resolved from the DNA. The sample includes fewer than 110,000 clones, about 89% of them seen just once. This chain links TRBV15 with TRBJ2-3; 10 bases match TRBD2. Input material: peripheral blood. The source of this sequence is a woman under 40 with acute or convalescent COVID-19. CDR3 bases: TGTGCCACCTCGTGGGCTAGCGGGAGCGGCACAGATACGCAGTATTTT. Amino acid sequence: CATSWASGSGTDTQYF.